Following are 6 T cell receptor beta chains from one sample sequenced in a study of blood T cell repertoires in COVID-19 (dated by TCRdb to about 2020). The protocol used for the library was the immunoSEQ multiplex PCR assay. The source is immuneACCESS, and TCRdb retained only in-frame sequences with V and J called. Part of the clones is not carried over; for the studies checked, unresolved V genes explain less than half of this, and the remainder is unexplained. The table for this sample lists approximately 190,000 clones; under 85% of them were counted only once. Clones ranked in the top ten supply roughly 6.6% of the sample. Sequencing used peripheral blood. These receptors all come from a woman between 40 and 55 years old with acute or convalescent COVID-19.

V is TRBV5-4 and J is TRBJ2-7; no reliable D call. Germline V CDR1 and CDR2: SGHNT, YYREEE (reference sequence). The V end lost 0 bases, the J end lost 3 bases, and 16 bases lay between the germline ends. The CDR3 extends over 16 amino acids. DNA for the CDR3: TGTGCCAGCAGCTTGGGTGGAGTACCCCTGGGCTACGAGCAGTACTTC. Translated, it gives CASSLGGVPLGYEQYF.

Points on this clone: This specimen includes other DNA sequences encoding the same CDR3. This sequence joins TRBV5-1 and TRBJ2-1, with 10 bases that match TRBD1. The CDR3 length is 15 residues. Germline V gene lookup returns CDR1 SGHRS and CDR2 YFSETQ. Trimming took 0 bases from V and 6 from J; bases not matched to a gene: 3. CDR3 loop: CASSLGQGAGNEQFF. Here the CDR3 DNA reads TGCGCCAGCAGCTTGGGACAGGGGGCGGGCAATGAGCAGTTCTTC.

This chain joins TRBV6-5 and TRBJ2-7; the D gene is possibly TRBD2 (5 bases). Trimming pared 5 bases from V and 1 base from J, leaving 6 bases between. Germline V gene sequence: CDR1 MNHEY, CDR2 SVGAGI. This CDR3 is 12 amino acids long. The CDR3 nucleotides are TGTGCCAGCAGTAGCGGATCCTACGAGCAGTACTTC. Translated, it gives CASSSGSYEQYF.

The gene calls are TRBV24-1 and TRBJ1-2; 8 bases match TRBD1. Per germline, CDR1 KGHDR and CDR2 SFDVKD. The junction had 0 bases not matched to a gene; V was cut back by 6 bases and J by 4 bases. The CDR3 sequence is 12 residues long. The CDR3 region has the DNA TGTGCCACCAGTACAGGGGGCTATGGCTACACCTTC. This codes for CATSTGGYGYTF.

The V call is TRBV5-8, the J call TRBJ1-5; D not resolved. Trimming removed 7 bases from V and 6 bases from J, with 14 bases in between. The length of the CDR3 is 13 residues. CDR1 and CDR2 (germline): SGHTS, YDEGEE. The CDR3 protein is CASGGSGIQPQHF. CDR3 DNA sequence: TGTGCCAGCGGTGGATCGGGTATTCAGCCCCAGCATTTT.

This clone was counted only a few times. The chain combines TRBV7-9 with TRBJ2-1; 7 positions match TRBD1. J was trimmed by 4 bases and V by 2 bases; bases with no gene match: 11. This CDR3 region has 17 residues. Looked up from germline, CDR1 is SEHNR and CDR2 is FQNEAQ (reference sequence). CDR3 nucleotide sequence: TGTGCCAGCAGCTTAAGAGTAGGGGGCGTCACATACAATGAGCAGTTCTTC. Its translation: CASSLRVGGVTYNEQFF.